This note documents a single TCR beta chain sequence. It has no known antigen specificity. Base qualities were left out, and no much larger clone turns up one base away. Moderately to severely active disease, a Clinical Activity Score of at least 3, a NOSPECS grade of at least 4, and a duration under 3 months were present in ophthalmopathy patients. Patients with uncontrolled infections, other autoimmune diseases, pregnancy or lactation were excluded. Diagnoses relied on clinical symptoms, serum thyroxine and TRAb, thyroid ultrasound and orbital computed tomography. Ficoll-Paque density gradient centrifugation was used to isolate PBMCs from approximately 10 ml of fresh peripheral blood. Total RNA was extracted with Trizol reagent, and quality was checked on an Agilent 2100 Bioanalyzer. The data were obtained in a study of T cells in Graves' hyperthyroidism and ophthalmopathy (dated by TCRdb to 2018 to 2020). In the study overall: Peripheral blood was collected at initial diagnosis, before any treatment. After sampling, hyperthyroidism patients received methimazole starting at 30 mg daily, and ophthalmopathy patients received high-dose intravenous methylprednisolone. The approximately 98 discovery patients were randomly divided into training and test sets at a 7:3 ratio. To identify distinguishing TCR V-J signatures, a discovery cohort of 100 patients was used, comprising roughly 45 with Graves' ophthalmopathy and around 60 with stable Graves' hyperthyroidism. In six Graves' hyperthyroidism patients, the study also compared T-cell repertoires from thyroid tissue with T-cell repertoires from blood. Whether ophthalmopathy could be predicted prospectively was tested in an independent validation cohort made up of 18 hyperthyroidism patients plus 17 patients who later progressed to ophthalmopathy. The paper reports TCR Vbeta CDR3 sequencing of fewer than 150 peripheral blood samples: 43 ophthalmopathy, 75 to 80 hyperthyroidism and around 17 progressor patients. Summary of the overall study and its limitations: No statistical method was used to fix the sample size in advance, and group allocation was not hidden from the investigators. A model built on a 13 V-J signature distinguished ophthalmopathy from stable hyperthyroidism, reaching around 88% sensitivity and 81.08% specificity in cross-validation and 80%/75% in testing. In validation, the model predicted progression to ophthalmopathy with just under 71% sensitivity and 72% to 75% specificity, a median of 6.5 months before onset. Most expanded thyroid clonotypes (frequency above 0.001) were also found in blood, which suggests that blood repertoires may mirror thyroid immune responses.

V ends up 6 bases short and J 11 bases short, with an unmatched junction base count of 9. The CDR3 starts with the cysteine, ends with the phenylalanine, and has 12 residues. CDR3 DNA only is kept here, 36 bases in frame from base 1. From a lookup of the germline V gene (reference sequence), CDR1 and CDR2 are LNHDA and SQIVND. Amplification of TCR beta CDR3 regions was carried out from RNA transcripts. The first round of RT-PCR for the TCR CDR3 was performed with the HTBI primer set and the Qiagen OneStep RT-PCR kit. A second multiplex PCR round built the libraries, followed by size selection and purification. Libraries were sequenced paired-end with 100 bp reads on an Illumina HiSeq2000. The study's own analysis went as follows. SOAPnuke was used to process the raw data, removing reads that contained adapters or uncalled bases, had a mean Phred below 15, or lacked an exact match to the constant primer or identifier. High-quality paired reads were merged with COPE v1.2.5, and unique nucleotide sequences were defined as clonotypes. MiTCR v1.1 was used to align the clonotypes against IMGT TRBV, TRBD and TRBJ reference segments. The analysis was restricted to V-J combinations with a frequency above 0.0001, which together covered around 99% of the repertoires. The TCS score was defined as the ratio of F50 (clonal expansion) to E x V (chaos), calculated using BLOSUM62-based TCRdist between CDR3 peptides within each V-J. Welch's t-statistics and random forest reduced 514 V-J features to 10 to 15, which were used in a naive Bayes classifier (R e1071). Thyroid-blood repertoire similarity was quantified with the Morisita-Horn index. TCRdb trimmed public reads at Q25 via fastp, called clones via MiXCR and kept in-frame beta chains. Each CDR3 protein gets just one entry, which takes the most common genes and DNA from the rows behind it. It is TCRdb's table, rather than the study itself, that gives the V and J calls and clone size. For this sample there are approximately 30,000 distinct CDR3 sequences; around 53% appear just once. The ten biggest clones cover roughly 25% of the sample.

The chain uses TRBV19 and TRBJ1-1; 7 central bases correspond to TRBD1. The sequence was obtained from a woman between 40 and 55 years old with Graves' ophthalmopathy. The material sequenced was blood. The CDR3 is CASSEIGGSAFF. At the DNA level, the sequence is TGTGCCAGTAGCGAAATAGGGGGCTCGGCTTTCTTT.